Below, one TCR beta chain is given with its context. Its antigen remains unidentified. CD4+ T cells that had been cultured provided DNA sequenced with the Oncomine TCR Beta short-read assay. TCRdb re-called the PCR reads through MiXCR, storing one row per CDR3 protein. The sample lists thousands of distinct CDR3 sequences; 43% were seen once. This sample was included in a study of vaccination and CD4 T cells after COVID-19. Study overall: In culture, cells were exposed to overlapping spike peptides from SARS-CoV-2, HCoV-NL63, HCoV-OC43 and HCoV-229E.

The treatment here: roughly 11-day PBMC culture with coronavirus spike peptide pools or control peptides (ViraFEST assay). It was before the COVID-19 pandemic (2011-2018) that the unexposed donor's CD4+ T cells were collected. For ViraFEST, peptide pools expanded antigen-specific T cells, after which the TCRs were sequenced. The material sequenced was CD4+ T cells from blood, cultured in vitro. This clonotype originated in a human donor in good health.

CDR3 loop: CSAVLRTSGGPTGDTQYF. Written as DNA, the CDR3 is TGCAGTGCCGTCCTCCGGACTAGCGGGGGGCCTACGGGAGATACGCAGTATTTT. V gene TRBV20-1 combines with J gene TRBJ2-3; TRBD2 matches 14 bases. The CDR3 is 18 amino acids. V shed 6 bases and J 5 bases; nucleotides not matched to a gene: 16. CDR1 is DFQATT and CDR2 is SNEGSKA in the germline V gene (reference sequence).